The 28 T cell receptor beta chains below all came from one sample that was sequenced in a study of T cell repertoires in cytomegalovirus infection (dated by TCRdb to between 2018 and 2021). Antigens of these TCRs are unknown. According to the study, the label for this sample's treatment or condition signals: in vitro stimulation with specific CMV peptide epitopes to enrich CMV-specific T cells. The data were produced on an Illumina HiSeq 1500. TCRdb handled the public reads itself, with Q25 trimming in fastp and clone calling in MiXCR, and kept productive beta chains. Each entry merges the rows of one CDR3 protein and shows their most common DNA and genes. The sample data list approximately 65,000 distinct CDR3 sequences, and just over 20% of these were observed just once. The ten largest account for 73% of the sample. Sequenced here: CD8+ T cells from cultured PBMCs, sampled from culture after CMV antigen stimulation. These receptor sequences come from a human donor in good health (CMV status not recorded). Some clones in this sample may be carry-over from other donors' samples.

The table lists this clonotype with a few counts. The J gene is TRBJ2-7, the V gene TRBV15; D perhaps matches TRBD1 (6 bases). Germline CDR1 reads LNHNV; CDR2 reads YYDKDF (reference sequence). Trimming cost V 1 base and J 4 bases, with 11 bases left between them. This CDR3 contains 14 residues. The CDR3 nucleotides read TGTGCCACCAGCAGAGGTACAGGGAGTTACGAGCAGTACTTC. It yields the protein CATSRGTGSYEQYF.

This clonotype was picked up a small number of times. The V call is TRBV6-2 or TRBV6-3, the J call TRBJ2-1, with D perhaps given as TRBD1 or TRBD2 (5 bases each). The germline V and J ends were trimmed by 0 bases and 0 bases, with 18 bases remaining between them. CDR3 length: 19 residues. Looked up from germline, CDR1 is MNHEY and CDR2 is SVGEGT. The chain's CDR3 is CASSYSMVPGTRSYNEQFF. The CDR3 coding sequence is TGTGCCAGCAGTTACTCGATGGTCCCCGGGACCCGCTCCTACAATGAGCAGTTCTTC.

The chain carries TRBV5-6 and TRBJ2-7, with D unresolved. V lost 4 bases and J lost 0, with 17 bases in between. Germline V gene data show CDR1 as SGHDT and CDR2 as YYEEEE. This CDR3 comprises 16 residues. CDR3: CASSPRRSASSYEQYF. Here the CDR3 DNA reads TGTGCCAGCAGCCCGCGGCGCAGTGCCAGCTCCTACGAGCAGTACTTC. Full variable domain (remainder filled in from reference TRBV5-6 and TRBJ2-7): DAGVTQSPTHLIKTRGQQVTLRCSPKSGHDTVSWYQQALGQGPQFIFQYYEEEERQRGNFPDRFSGHQFPNYSSELNVNALLLGDSALYLCASSPRRSASSYEQYFGPGTRLTVT.

This clonotype was detected only a few times. The V gene is TRBV7-2, the J gene TRBJ1-1, with D maybe TRBD1 (6 bases). This CDR3 is 14 amino acids long. V was cut by 2 bases and J by 4 bases, with 11 bases left in between. CDR1 is SGHTA and CDR2 is FQGNSA in the germline V gene. CDR3: CASSLLGASTEAFF. The CDR3 DNA follows: TGTGCCAGCAGCTTATTGGGGGCGTCCACTGAAGCTTTCTTT.

The chain links TRBV28 to TRBJ1-1; D ambiguous. This CDR3 comprises 17 residues. V was clipped by 6 bases and J by 0 bases, with 20 bases between them. Germline CDR1 MDHEN, CDR2 SYDVKM. The CDR3 sequence is CASSTPPGAPMNTEAFF. The CDR3 DNA is TGTGCCAGCAGCACACCTCCGGGAGCGCCAATGAACACTGAAGCTTTCTTT.

The V call is TRBV10-2, the J call TRBJ2-1; D is unresolved. Germline V gene sequence: CDR1 WSHSY, CDR2 SAAADI. The V end was cut by 6 bases, the J end by 5 bases, with 14 bases between. The CDR3 runs to 14 residues. The CDR3 DNA is TGCGCCAGCAGCACCTCTCCCTCTAACAATGAGCAGTTCTTC. Amino acids: CASSTSPSNNEQFF.

V is TRBV6-6 and J is TRBJ1-1; D not certain. The CDR3 has 15 amino acids. Germline-derived CDR1 and CDR2 are MNHNY and SVGAGI (reference sequence). The V gene lost 5 bases and the J gene lost 3 bases, with 16 bases spanning the gap. The CDR3 loop reads CASSRADLAYTEAFF. The DNA of the CDR3 is TGTGCCAGCAGTCGGGCGGACTTAGCCTACACTGAAGCTTTCTTT.

This clonotype was picked up a small number of times. V usage is TRBV7-9 and J usage is TRBJ1-1; perhaps TRBD1 as D (6 bases). CDR1 and CDR2 from the germline V gene are SEHNR and FQNEAQ (reference sequence). This CDR3 region has 12 residues. Trimming removed 4 bases from V and 6 bases from J, with 9 bases in between. CDR3 DNA sequence: TGTGCCAGCAGCTACAGGGTACCTGAAGCTTTCTTT. Translation gives CASSYRVPEAFF. Combining the CDR3 with reference TRBV7-9 and TRBJ1-1 gives the whole variable domain DTGVSQNPRHKITKRGQNVTFRCDPISEHNRLYWYRQTLGQGPEFLTYFQNEAQLEKSRLLSDRFSAERPKGSFSTLEIQRTEQGDSAMYLCASSYRVPEAFFGQGTRLTVV.

In its sample, this clonotype was seen a few times. The chain carries TRBV6-5 and TRBJ2-5; TRBD1 might be the D (6 bases). Germline V lookup: CDR1 MNHEY, CDR2 SVGAGI. This CDR3 region has 11 residues. V shed 11 bases and J shed 4 bases, with 11 bases lying between them. The CDR3 loop is CAVGAGETQYF. The DNA of the CDR3 is TGTGCCGTGGGGGCGGGAGAGACCCAGTACTTC.

The chain uses TRBV7-9 and TRBJ2-4, with D perhaps matching TRBD1 (5 bases). The CDR3 contains 14 residues. Trimming stripped 4 bases from V and 1 base from J, with 8 bases between. Germline CDR1 and CDR2: SEHNR and FQNEAQ (reference sequence). Written as DNA, the CDR3 is TGTGCCAGCAGCTCATCAGGGGCCAAAAACATTCAGTACTTC. This translates into CASSSSGAKNIQYF.

This clonotype was seen more than once but under ten times. The chain links TRBV7-9 to TRBJ1-2, with 9 bases matching TRBD1. With V trimmed by 1 base and J by 4 bases, 7 bases remained unmatched. The CDR3 is 16 residues long. The V gene's germline CDR1 is SEHNR and CDR2 FQNEAQ (reference sequence). This chain's CDR3 is CASSLDTGTGTYGYTF. DNA for the CDR3: TGTGCCAGCAGCTTAGATACCGGGACAGGGACCTATGGCTACACCTTC. Complete variable domain (other parts from reference TRBV7-9 and TRBJ1-2): DTGVSQNPRHKITKRGQNVTFRCDPISEHNRLYWYRQTLGQGPEFLTYFQNEAQLEKSRLLSDRFSAERPKGSFSTLEIQRTEQGDSAMYLCASSLDTGTGTYGYTFGSGTRLTVV.

This clonotype was found a few times. The J gene is TRBJ2-2, the V gene TRBV4-2; D might be TRBD2 (6 bases). Germline CDR1 is LGHNA and CDR2 is YNFKEQ. V was cut by 3 bases and J by 2 bases, with 10 bases left in between. This CDR3 contains 15 residues. The CDR3 reads CASSHSGGNTGELFF. The CDR3 coding sequence is TGTGCCAGCAGCCATTCCGGGGGAAACACCGGGGAGCTGTTTTTT.

In this sample, this clonotype turned up a few times. The CDR3 reads CASIPNRDSTDTQYF. Written as DNA, the CDR3 is TGTGCCAGCATCCCCAACCGGGATAGCACAGATACGCAGTATTTT. The genes are TRBV6-1 and TRBJ2-3; D is possibly TRBD2 (5 bases). V lost 7 bases, J lost 0 bases, and 14 bases lay in between. Per the germline V gene, CDR1 is MNHNS and CDR2 is SASEGT. The CDR3 sequence is 15 residues long.

This clonotype was seen only a few times. V usage is TRBV7-9 and J usage is TRBJ1-5; TRBD1 aligns across 7 bases. This CDR3 has 15 residues. V lost 5 bases to trimming and J lost 6 bases; unmatched junction nucleotides: 10. Per the germline V gene, CDR1 is SEHNR and CDR2 is FQNEAQ (reference sequence). This CDR3 is CASSPGTEPGQPQHF. DNA of the CDR3: TGTGCCAGCAGCCCTGGGACAGAGCCGGGTCAGCCCCAGCATTTT.

This clonotype came up a few times. V gene TRBV7-2 combines with J gene TRBJ1-6; D is undetermined. The length of the CDR3 is 20 residues. Trimming shortened V by 1 base and J by 0 bases, and 19 bases separated the two germline ends. Germline CDR1 and CDR2: SGHTA and FQGNSA. CDR3 bases: TGTGCCAGCAGCTTAGAAGGACTCCCCCCAACCAGCTCCTATAATTCACCCCTCCACTTT. It specifies CASSLEGLPPTSSYNSPLHF.

This clonotype was counted only a few times. DNA of the CDR3: TGTGCCAGCAGCCCCCAAGGTGCAGATACGCAGTATTTT. It specifies CASSPQGADTQYF. The V and J genes are TRBV5-6 and TRBJ2-3; D is undetermined. The CDR3 totals 13 residues. Germline V gene sequence: CDR1 SGHDT, CDR2 YYEEEE. V lost 4 bases and J 4 bases, leaving 10 bases between the germline ends.

V and J are TRBV28 and TRBJ2-1, with 7 bases matching TRBD2. The CDR3 covers 15 residues. The V gene end was trimmed by 5 bases and the J gene end by 6 bases; junction bases not matched to a gene: 10. The germline V gene has CDR1 MDHEN and CDR2 SYDVKM. CDR3 in amino acids: CASSPIGGSSNEQFF. In DNA, the CDR3 is TGTGCCAGCAGTCCAATCGGCGGGAGTTCCAATGAGCAGTTCTTC.

There are a few counts of this clonotype. The rearrangement uses TRBV12-3 or TRBV12-4 and TRBJ1-1, with D hard to call. V was trimmed by 7 bases and J by 0 bases, leaving 12 bases between them. This CDR3 spans 14 amino acids. The CDR3 is CASTFQRVNTEAFF. DNA for the CDR3: TGTGCCAGCACTTTCCAGCGGGTGAACACTGAAGCTTTCTTT.

This clonotype was counted only a few times. The V call is TRBV7-2, the J call TRBJ2-5; maybe TRBD2 (6 bases). CDR1 and CDR2 from the germline V gene are SGHTA and FQGNSA. The germline V and J ends were trimmed by 0 bases and 1 base, with 21 bases remaining between them. The length of the CDR3 is 19 residues. CDR3 in amino acids: CASSLAGAGRTAFQETQYF. CDR3 DNA sequence: TGTGCCAGCAGCTTAGCAGGGGCGGGGAGGACTGCCTTCCAAGAGACCCAGTACTTC.

The rearrangement links TRBV7-2 to TRBJ1-1, with D tentatively TRBD1 (6 bases). This CDR3 contains 15 residues. The germline V and J ends were trimmed by 3 bases and 5 bases, with 16 bases remaining between them. Per germline, CDR1 SGHTA and CDR2 FQGNSA. CDR3 sequence: CASSLGSLGATEAFF. The CDR3 DNA follows: TGTGCCAGCAGCTTGGGGAGCCTGGGGGCGACTGAAGCTTTCTTT.

As to this clonotype: This clone may be a read error of a much larger clone one base away. This chain joins TRBV4-1 and TRBJ1-5, with D possibly being TRBD1 (5 bases). Germline CDR1 is MGHRA and CDR2 is YSYEKL. CDR3 size: 16 residues. The CDR3 DNA reads TGCGCCAACAGCCCCCTCGGGGCCGGTGGCAATCAGCCCCAGCATTTT. It codes for CANSPLGAGGNQPQHF.

This clonotype was detected only a few times. The V and J genes are TRBV11-2 and TRBJ2-3; a weak D match, TRBD2 (6 bases). Germline V gives CDR1 SGHAT, CDR2 FQNNGV. The length of the CDR3 is 15 residues. V was cut by 3 bases and J by 0 bases, with 10 bases left in between. CDR3 sequence: CASSLAGTSTDTQYF. In DNA form, the CDR3 reads TGTGCCAGCAGCTTGGCAGGGACTAGCACAGATACGCAGTATTTT. The full variable domain, with the rest looked up from reference TRBV11-2 and TRBJ2-3, is EAGVAQSPRYKIIEKRQSVAFWCNPISGHATLYWYQQILGQGPKLLIQFQNNGVVDDSQLPKDRFSAERLKGVDSTLKIQPAKLEDSAVYLCASSLAGTSTDTQYFGPGTRLTVL.

The chain employs TRBV7-2 and TRBJ2-5, with 10 bases aligning to TRBD1. J lost 4 bases, V lost 7 bases, and 12 bases had no gene match. The CDR3 sequence is 16 residues long. Germline CDR1 and CDR2: SGHTA and FQGNSA. The CDR3: CASTPYRDRGRETQYF. The CDR3, as DNA: TGTGCCAGCACCCCGTACCGGGACAGGGGTAGAGAGACCCAGTACTTC.

V and J are TRBV10-3 and TRBJ2-2; 7 nucleotides line up with TRBD1. Germline CDR1 reads ENHRY; CDR2 reads SYGVKD. V lost 6 bases, J lost 0 bases, and 7 bases stayed unmatched. This CDR3 is built from 16 residues. CDR3 sequence reads: CAISPRTGSNTGELFF. CDR3 DNA sequence: TGTGCCATCAGCCCTCGGACAGGTTCGAACACCGGGGAGCTGTTTTTT.

This clonotype was recorded a few times. The gene calls are TRBV27 and TRBJ2-7, with 8 bases matching TRBD1. The CDR3 has 14 residues. V gave up 1 base and J gave up 5 bases; unmatched junction bases: 4. Germline V gives CDR1 MNHEY, CDR2 SMNVEV (reference sequence). CDR3 region: CASSLWTGKDEQYF. The CDR3 coding sequence is TGTGCCAGCAGTTTATGGACAGGGAAGGACGAGCAGTACTTC.

This clonotype was seen only a few times. Here the CDR3 DNA reads TGTGCCAGCAGCAATGACAGGGACTATGGCTACACCTTC. Protein product: CASSNDRDYGYTF. The rearrangement links TRBV7-8 to TRBJ1-2; TRBD1 matches 7 bases. The length of the CDR3 is 13 residues. V lost 5 bases and J lost 3; bases outside the gene matches: 3. Germline CDR1 SGHVS, CDR2 FQNEAQ.

The rearrangement joins TRBV4-3 to TRBJ2-3, with D unclear. This CDR3 is built from 16 residues. Germline CDR1 LGHNA, CDR2 YSLEER. V dropped 2 bases and J dropped 0 bases, with 12 bases sitting between them. CDR3 bases: TGCGCCAGCAGCCAACCAGACATTCCTAGCACAGATACGCAGTATTTT. This translates into CASSQPDIPSTDTQYF.

This clonotype has only one observation. The V and J genes are TRBV14 and TRBJ1-2, with TRBD1 as a possible D gene (6 bases). In germline, CDR1 is SGHDN, CDR2 FVKESK. The V end lost 2 bases, the J end lost 4 bases, and 11 bases lay between the germline ends. CDR3 size: 14 residues. The chain's CDR3 is CASSQTGTSYGYTF. CDR3 DNA sequence: TGTGCCAGCAGCCAAACCGGGACAAGCTATGGCTACACCTTC.